Below are 15 T cell receptor beta chains sequenced from a single sample in a study of shared clonotypes between healthy human individuals. TCRdb's copy holds only in-frame clones and misses some; the assay was immunoSEQ multiplex PCR. The sample lists millions of clones; 85% to 95% were seen once. The specimen sequenced was naive CD4+ T cells sorted from blood. Subset indicated: CD45RA+ positively selected. The receptors stem from a man younger than 30 in good health.

J is TRBJ1-1 and V is TRBV30; no reliable D call. The CDR3 is 13 amino acids. The V end was cut by 3 bases, the J end by 2 bases, with 10 bases between. The germline CDR1 and CDR2 sequences are GTSNPN and SVGIG (reference sequence). CDR3 amino acids: CAWRGSANTEAFF. As DNA, the CDR3 is TGTGCCTGGAGAGGGTCGGCAAACACTGAAGCTTTCTTT.

CDR3 region: CASSGGTKQSNQPQHF. The CDR3 nucleotides read TGCGCCAGCAGTGGGGGGACCAAACAAAGTAATCAGCCCCAGCATTTT. The V gene is TRBV10-1, the J gene TRBJ1-5; D possibly corresponds to TRBD1 (5 bases). The ends were cut back, 4 bases at V and 4 bases at J, with 17 bases in the middle. The CDR3 length is 16 residues. CDR1 WNHNN and CDR2 SYGVQD come from the germline V gene (reference sequence).

This chain connects TRBV2 to TRBJ2-1; the match to TRBD2 covers 8 bases. V lost 6 bases, J lost 10 bases, and 2 bases stayed unmatched. Germline-derived CDR1 and CDR2 are SNHLY and FYNNEI. CDR3 length: 11 residues. CDR3 protein: CASRLAAEQFF. For the CDR3, the DNA is TGTGCCAGCAGACTAGCGGCCGAGCAGTTCTTC.

This clone was observed once. The chain's CDR3 is CASTARGSTYGYTF. The CDR3 nucleotides are TGCGCCAGCACCGCTCGGGGATCGACTTATGGCTACACCTTC. This sequence joins TRBV5-1 and TRBJ1-2; unclear D gene. The CDR3 contains 14 residues. Germline lookup yields CDR1 SGHRS and CDR2 YFSETQ. Trimming stripped 6 bases from V and 5 bases from J, with 17 bases between.

The rearrangement joins TRBV6-5 to TRBJ2-7; D tentatively fits TRBD1 or TRBD2 (5 bases each). The CDR3 length is 16 residues. V was clipped by 0 bases and J by 2 bases, with 14 bases between them. The germline V gene has CDR1 MNHEY and CDR2 SVGAGI. CDR3 DNA sequence: TGTGCCAGCAGTTACTCCGGGGCCACTCTCACCTACGAGCAGTACTTC. This sequence encodes CASSYSGATLTYEQYF.

This chain joins TRBV28 and TRBJ2-1, with a possible D match to TRBD2 (6 bases). V was trimmed by 9 bases and J by 3 bases, leaving 9 bases between them. Germline V gene sequence: CDR1 MDHEN, CDR2 SYDVKM. CDR3 length equals 12 residues. The CDR3 loop reads CASQTSYNEQFF. CDR3 nucleotide sequence: TGTGCCAGTCAGACTAGCTACAATGAGCAGTTCTTC.

The genes are TRBV2 and TRBJ1-5; TRBD1 matches at 9 bases. The CDR3 consists of 14 residues. V lost 7 bases to trimming and J lost 4 bases; unmatched junction nucleotides: 5. In germline, CDR1 is SNHLY, CDR2 FYNNEI. CDR3 sequence (DNA): TGTGCCAGCATTCCTGACAGGGGGAATCAGCCCCAGCATTTT. Translating gives CASIPDRGNQPQHF.

The V call is TRBV6-5, the J call TRBJ1-6; weak D call: TRBD1 (6 bases). The CDR3 spans 14 residues. Trimming shortened V by 7 bases and J by 7 bases, and 14 bases separated the two germline ends. CDR1 is MNHEY and CDR2 is SVGAGI in the germline V gene. The CDR3 DNA reads TGTGCCAGCACCCTAGGACAGCGGAATTCACCCCTCCACTTT. Translation gives CASTLGQRNSPLHF.

The chain uses TRBV10-3 and TRBJ1-1, with TRBD1 identical over 7 bases. Trimming removed 2 bases from V and 1 base from J; junction bases left unmatched: 7. The CDR3 sequence is 16 residues long. The germline gives CDR1 ENHRY, CDR2 SYGVKD. The CDR3 region is CAISEGTGERNTEAFF. As DNA, the CDR3 is TGTGCCATCAGTGAGGGCACAGGGGAAAGGAACACTGAAGCTTTCTTT.

The gene calls are TRBV23-1 and TRBJ2-7, with a possible D match to TRBD1 (6 bases). TRBV23-1 is known as an ORF, though its function is uncertain. Between the trimmed V and J ends, which lost 3 bases and 0 bases, there was a span of 15 bases. The CDR3 spans 16 residues. The CDR3 loop is CASSHQDSESSYEQYF. CDR3 coding DNA: TGCGCCAGCAGTCACCAGGACAGTGAAAGCTCCTACGAGCAGTACTTC.

The chain recombines TRBV21-1 with TRBJ1-5; TRBD1, the table's D call, lacks a check against the DNA. TRBV21-1 is tagged as a pseudogene. The CDR3 has 17 residues. CDR3 nucleotide sequence: TGTGCCAGCAGCAAAAAATCGTTTCCTAGGGGTGGTCAGCCCCAGCATTTT. Translating gives CASSKKSFPRGGQPQHF.

J is TRBJ2-6 and V is TRBV18; D gene uncertain. V was clipped by 3 bases and J by 0 bases, with 15 bases between them. The CDR3 extends over 18 amino acids. Germline V gives CDR1 KGHSH, CDR2 LQKENI. In nucleotides, the CDR3 is TGTGCCAGCTCACCGGTTACAGCCTCGGGCTCTGGGGCCAACGTCCTGACTTTC. Amino acids: CASSPVTASGSGANVLTF. The full variable domain, rest sourced from reference TRBV18 and TRBJ2-6, is NAGVMQNPRHLVRRRGQEARLRCSPMKGHSHVYWYRQLPEEGLKFMVYLQKENIIDESGMPKERFSAEFPKEGPSILRIQQVVRGDSAAYFCASSPVTASGSGANVLTFGAGSRLTVL.

The V call is TRBV7-6, the J call TRBJ1-1; TRBD1 matches at 7 bases. V dropped 1 base and J dropped 4; count of bases not matched to a gene: 6. Germline values: CDR1 SGHVS, CDR2 FNYEAQ. CDR3 size: 15 residues. CDR3 in amino acids: CASSLGGTGATEAFF. DNA of the CDR3: TGTGCCAGCAGCTTAGGGGGTACAGGGGCCACTGAAGCTTTCTTT.

This chain links TRBV5-4 with TRBJ2-3; D is undetermined. Germline V gives CDR1 SGHNT, CDR2 YYREEE (reference sequence). Trimming stripped 5 bases from V and 4 bases from J, with 20 bases between. The CDR3 consists of 16 residues. The chain's CDR3 is CASSFIITSPPDTQYF. The CDR3 DNA reads as TGTGCCAGCAGTTTTATAATAACCTCTCCACCAGATACGCAGTATTTT.

The chain combines TRBV6-5 with TRBJ1-3, with D possibly being TRBD1 (5 bases). This CDR3 spans 15 amino acids. V lost 7 bases and J 5 bases, leaving 18 bases between the germline ends. Germline V gene sequence: CDR1 MNHEY, CDR2 SVGAGI. The CDR3 sequence: CASTITPWGRNTIYF. In DNA, the CDR3 is TGTGCCAGCACTATAACCCCATGGGGGAGAAACACCATATATTTT.